A single sample is the source of the 31 T cell receptor beta chains below, sequenced in a study of technical replicates of blood from four donors. Generated by immunoSEQ multiplex PCR, the TCRdb table keeps only in-frame clones and is missing some. The data contain 65,000 to 95,000 clones, over 90% of them singletons. Sequencing used T cells isolated from PBMCs. Receptors originate from a human donor in good health.

The J gene is TRBJ2-6, the V gene TRBV19, with D possibly TRBD1 on 5 matching bases. Germline V CDR1 and CDR2: LNHDA, SQIVND (reference sequence). V was shortened by 3 bases and J by 4 bases, with 16 bases between the two germline ends. This CDR3 spans 17 amino acids. The CDR3 region has the DNA TGTGCCAGTAGTATGGACATGGCGGCTTTCGGGGCCAACGTCCTGACTTTC. Translation gives CASSMDMAAFGANVLTF.

This chain uses TRBV7-2 with TRBJ1-1; D unclear. Between the trimmed V and J ends, which lost 2 bases and 0 bases, there was a span of 4 bases. Germline V gene lookup returns CDR1 SGHTA and CDR2 FQGNSA. CDR3 length: 13 residues. CDR3 DNA sequence: TGTGCCAGCAGCTTACAGATGAACACTGAAGCTTTCTTT. Translation: CASSLQMNTEAFF. Combining the CDR3 with reference TRBV7-2 and TRBJ1-1 gives the whole variable domain GAGVSQSPSNKVTEKGKDVELRCDPISGHTALYWYRQSLGQGLEFLIYFQGNSAPDKSGLPSDRFSAERTGGSVSTLTIQRTQQEDSAVYLCASSLQMNTEAFFGQGTRLTVV.

The chain employs TRBV14 and TRBJ1-4; D call uncertain. There are 15 residues in the CDR3. Trimming stripped 4 bases from V and 0 bases from J, with 9 bases between. In germline, CDR1 is SGHDN, CDR2 FVKESK. For the CDR3, the DNA is TGTGCCAGCAGCCCGGGGTTCTCAACTAATGAAAAACTGTTTTTT. Protein: CASSPGFSTNEKLFF.

V is TRBV5-6 and J is TRBJ2-2, with D possibly TRBD1 on 7 matching bases. The V end was cut by 4 bases, the J end by 2 bases, with 12 bases between. Germline lookup yields CDR1 SGHDT and CDR2 YYEEEE. This CDR3 has 15 amino acids. The DNA of the CDR3 is TGTGCCAGCAGCGCGGGACAGTTTAACACCGGGGAGCTGTTTTTT. Encoded protein: CASSAGQFNTGELFF.

The V call is TRBV5-4, the J call TRBJ1-4; no definite D call. The CDR3 runs to 14 residues. Between the trimmed V and J ends, which lost 2 bases and 0 bases, there was a span of 5 bases. Germline V lookup: CDR1 SGHNT, CDR2 YYREEE (reference sequence). The DNA of the CDR3 is TGTGCCAGCAGCTTTAGTCCAACTAATGAAAAACTGTTTTTT. It encodes CASSFSPTNEKLFF.

V and J are TRBV12-5 and TRBJ2-1, with TRBD2 identical over 8 bases. Per germline, CDR1 LGHNT and CDR2 FRNRAP. The CDR3 has 15 amino acids. The V segment lost 8 bases and the J segment 0 bases; nucleotides outside the gene matches: 6. The CDR3 DNA sequence: TGTGCTAGTAGCGGGAGTGGGATCTCCTACAATGAGCAGTTCTTC. It yields the protein CASSGSGISYNEQFF. Full variable domain (remainder filled in from reference TRBV12-5 and TRBJ2-1): DARVTQTPRHKVTEMGQEVTMRCQPILGHNTVFWYRQTMMQGLELLAYFRNRAPLDDSGMPKDRFSAEMPDATLATLKIQPSEPRDSAVYFCASSGSGISYNEQFFGPGTRLTVL.

The rearrangement joins TRBV7-9 to TRBJ2-1; perhaps TRBD1 as D (6 bases). CDR3 length equals 15 residues. V lost 4 bases and J 7 bases, leaving 17 bases between the germline ends. Germline V gene lookup returns CDR1 SEHNR and CDR2 FQNEAQ (reference sequence). CDR3 DNA: TGTGCCAGCAGCTCATCTCGTAACAGGGCAAATGAGCAGTTCTTC. Protein sequence: CASSSSRNRANEQFF.

The chain recombines TRBV5-1 with TRBJ1-2; 7 bases map to TRBD1. V dropped 2 bases and J dropped 3; count of bases not matched to a gene: 1. The germline V gene encodes CDR1 SGHRS and CDR2 YFSETQ. The CDR3 spans 13 residues. CDR3 sequence (DNA): TGCGCCAGCAGCTTTGACAGGGACTATGGCTACACCTTC. Protein: CASSFDRDYGYTF.

V and J are TRBV6-6 and TRBJ2-7; TRBD1 aligns across 7 bases. Looked up from germline, CDR1 is MNHNY and CDR2 is SVGAGI (reference sequence). Unmatched junction bases numbered 6, after V lost 6 bases and J lost 4 bases. The CDR3 sequence is 13 residues long. The CDR3 loop is CASRVDREYEQYF. CDR3 coding DNA: TGTGCCAGCAGGGTCGACAGGGAATACGAGCAGTACTTC.

This rearrangement joins TRBV7-9 to TRBJ1-2; D is unclear. Trimming removed 0 bases at V and 2 bases at J, with 13 bases between. The CDR3 is made up of 16 amino acids. Germline loops: CDR1 SEHNR, CDR2 FQNEAQ (reference sequence). CDR3 sequence reads: CASSLARTDQNYGYTF. CDR3 nucleotide sequence: TGTGCCAGCAGCTTAGCTAGAACAGATCAGAACTATGGCTACACCTTC.

The V and J genes are TRBV30 and TRBJ1-4; perhaps TRBD1 as D (5 bases). Germline CDR1 reads GTSNPN; CDR2 reads SVGIG (reference sequence). CDR3 length equals 15 residues. The V and J ends lost 0 bases and 8 bases respectively, with 16 bases between them. CDR3 coding DNA: TGTGCCTGGAGTGTAGTTGGGGGGGTAGAAGAAAAACTGTTTTTT. Encoded protein: CAWSVVGGVEEKLFF.

The rearrangement uses TRBV10-1 and TRBJ2-2; the match to TRBD1 covers 7 bases. The germline V gene encodes CDR1 WNHNN and CDR2 SYGVQD (reference sequence). There are 16 residues in the CDR3. The V gene end was trimmed by 4 bases and the J gene end by 4 bases; junction bases not matched to a gene: 9. CDR3: CASSVRGPYPTGELFF. In DNA, the CDR3 is TGCGCCAGCAGTGTTAGGGGGCCTTACCCCACCGGGGAGCTGTTTTTT.

V gene TRBV9 combines with J gene TRBJ2-1; 8 bases are shared with TRBD2. From germline, CDR1 is SGDLS and CDR2 YYNGEE. CDR3 length: 14 amino acids. J was trimmed by 6 bases and V by 5 bases; bases with no gene match: 7. In nucleotides, the CDR3 is TGTGCCAGCAGTTTAGCGGGAACATTCAATGAGCAGTTCTTC. Its translation: CASSLAGTFNEQFF.

This chain uses TRBV5-1 with TRBJ2-2; 15 bases align to TRBD2. J gave up 5 bases and V 3 bases, and 2 bases lay outside the gene matches. The germline gives CDR1 SGHRS, CDR2 YFSETQ. The CDR3 covers 16 residues. The CDR3 DNA reads as TGCGCCAGCAGCTGGGGACTAGCGGGAGGAACCGGGGAGCTGTTTTTT. It is translated as CASSWGLAGGTGELFF.

The gene calls are TRBV29-1 and TRBJ2-1; D possibly corresponds to TRBD1 (5 bases). Trimming removed 3 bases at V and 9 bases at J, with 9 bases between. The germline V gene has CDR1 SQVTM and CDR2 ANQGSEA. This CDR3 has 11 residues. The CDR3 DNA follows: TGCAGCGTTGATCCAGGGTCTGAGCAGTTCTTC. Encoded protein: CSVDPGSEQFF.

This clone appeared a few times. The rearrangement uses TRBV27 and TRBJ2-7, with D uncertain. Germline V gene data show CDR1 as MNHEY and CDR2 as SMNVEV (reference sequence). The CDR3 is made up of 15 amino acids. Between the trimmed V and J ends, which lost 5 bases and 4 bases, there was a span of 18 bases. The CDR3 loop reads CASSATYSRNYEQYF. DNA of the CDR3: TGTGCCAGCAGTGCCACGTATAGCAGAAATTACGAGCAGTACTTC.

The V gene is TRBV6-9, the J gene TRBJ2-3, with 8 nucleotides matching TRBD1. Germline trimming cut 9 bases from V and 2 bases from J; bases unmatched to any gene: 7. The CDR3 contains 14 residues. Germline V lookup: CDR1 MNHGY, CDR2 SVAAGI. The CDR3 spells CARSRDRLTDTQYF. The CDR3, as DNA: TGTGCCAGGTCCCGGGACAGGCTCACAGATACGCAGTATTTT.

This rearrangement joins TRBV2 to TRBJ2-7, with TRBD1 matching over 9 bases. V trimming: 6 bases; J trimming: 5 bases; junction bases outside the gene matches: 11. In germline, CDR1 is SNHLY, CDR2 FYNNEI. The CDR3 sequence is 15 residues long. The CDR3 sequence is CASRITGTGTHEQYF. The DNA for the CDR3 is TGTGCCAGCAGGATTACCGGGACAGGGACCCACGAGCAGTACTTC.

The rearrangement joins TRBV14 to TRBJ1-2; perhaps TRBD1 as D (6 bases). Germline V gene lookup returns CDR1 SGHDN and CDR2 FVKESK. V was trimmed by 4 bases and J by 7 bases, leaving 22 bases between them. The CDR3 is 16 amino acids. In DNA form, the CDR3 reads TGTGCCAGCAGCCCCGGGTTAGGGGTACAGGGTGGTGGCTACACCTTC. Translation: CASSPGLGVQGGGYTF.

This sequence joins TRBV2 and TRBJ2-2, with TRBD1 identical over 8 bases. Germline assignment: CDR1 SNHLY and CDR2 FYNNEI. The CDR3 contains 15 residues. V gave up 6 bases and J gave up 4 bases; unmatched junction bases: 7. The CDR3 is CASRWSQGATGELFF. In DNA, the CDR3 is TGTGCCAGCAGGTGGTCGCAGGGGGCCACCGGGGAGCTGTTTTTT.

J is TRBJ1-1 and V is TRBV7-2; D ambiguous. The CDR3 totals 10 residues. The germline gives CDR1 SGHTA, CDR2 FQGNSA. Between the trimmed V and J ends, which lost 8 bases and 8 bases, there was a span of 9 bases. This chain's CDR3 is CASGYEEAFF. The CDR3 nucleotides are TGTGCCAGCGGCTACGAGGAAGCTTTCTTT.

The chain combines TRBV13 with TRBJ1-1; D is perhaps TRBD1 (6 bases). The CDR3 loop spans 14 amino acids. Germline V gene data show CDR1 as PRHDT and CDR2 as FYEKMQ (reference sequence). With 5 bases removed from V and 5 bases from J, the gap between germline ends came to 15 bases. The chain's CDR3 is CASSPSVRGTEAFF. CDR3 coding DNA: TGTGCCAGCAGCCCCTCGGTCAGGGGTACTGAAGCTTTCTTT.

The chain joins TRBV4-3 to TRBJ2-1; possible D gene TRBD1, 6 bases. Germline assignment: CDR1 LGHNA and CDR2 YSLEER. This CDR3 has 17 amino acids. V dropped 4 bases and J dropped 4 bases, with 20 bases sitting between them. This CDR3 reads CASSRQRVRDTYNEQFF. DNA of the CDR3: TGCGCCAGCAGCCGGCAAAGGGTCCGGGACACTTACAATGAGCAGTTCTTC.

This clone was seen only once. CDR3 region: CASSSNYGYTF. CDR3 nucleotides: TGTGCCAGCAGTTCAAACTATGGCTACACCTTC. The chain recombines TRBV28 with TRBJ1-2; D not certain. The CDR3 extends over 11 amino acids. The V end was cut by 4 bases, the J end by 2 bases, with 2 bases between. Germline CDR1 MDHEN, CDR2 SYDVKM.

The sample holds one count of this clone. The V call is TRBV27, the J call TRBJ2-3; D call uncertain. This CDR3 spans 15 amino acids. V was pared by 1 base and J by 6 bases, with 14 bases between. CDR1 MNHEY and CDR2 SMNVEV come from the germline V gene (reference sequence). CDR3 nucleotide sequence: TGTGCCAGCAGTTTATATTACACTCCTAGGGATACGCAGTATTTT. It encodes CASSLYYTPRDTQYF.

V is TRBV7-8 and J is TRBJ2-7; D not certain. The CDR3 consists of 12 residues. Germline CDR1 reads SGHVS; CDR2 reads FQNEAQ. V lost 8 bases and J 3 bases, leaving 11 bases between the germline ends. DNA for the CDR3: TGTGCCAGCTCTACGCGGTTCTACGAGCAGTACTTC. Amino acid sequence: CASSTRFYEQYF.

V is TRBV9 and J is TRBJ2-3; 8 bases match TRBD1. J lost 11 bases, V lost 4 bases, and 15 bases had no gene match. Germline lookup yields CDR1 SGDLS and CDR2 YYNGEE. This CDR3 is 15 amino acids long. CDR3 sequence (DNA): TGTGCCAGCAGCCTCTCCCTCGGGACAGGCGCAAAGCAGTATTTT. It translates to CASSLSLGTGAKQYF.

The rearrangement uses TRBV27 and TRBJ1-2, with 8 positions matching TRBD1. The ends lost 7 bases at V and 5 bases at J; junction bases unmatched: 12. Germline assignment: CDR1 MNHEY and CDR2 SMNVEV (reference sequence). The CDR3 spans 15 residues. The CDR3 DNA sequence: TGTGCCAGCACCGACTCTAGACAGGGGAAGTATGGCTACACCTTC. It yields the protein CASTDSRQGKYGYTF.

This chain connects TRBV13 to TRBJ2-7; perhaps TRBD2 as D (5 bases). Germline V gene lookup returns CDR1 PRHDT and CDR2 FYEKMQ (reference sequence). The CDR3 sequence is 14 residues long. The V end lost 2 bases, the J end lost 5 bases, and 13 bases lay between the germline ends. CDR3 sequence: CASSLRTSSHEQYF. CDR3 coding DNA: TGTGCCAGCAGCTTAAGGACTTCTTCCCACGAGCAGTACTTC.

This chain uses TRBV5-1 with TRBJ2-3; 9 positions match TRBD1. The J segment lost 3 bases and the V segment lost 4 bases, leaving 9 bases of the junction unmatched. Germline lookup yields CDR1 SGHRS and CDR2 YFSETQ. The CDR3 has 16 residues. The CDR3 bases are TGCGCCAGCAGCGGAAAGACAGGGGGAGTAACAGATACGCAGTATTTT. Translation gives CASSGKTGGVTDTQYF.

The chain recombines TRBV27 with TRBJ1-1, with 8 positions matching TRBD1. The CDR3 is made up of 15 amino acids. The V gene end was trimmed by 2 bases and the J gene end by 6 bases; junction bases not matched to a gene: 8. Germline V gene sequence: CDR1 MNHEY, CDR2 SMNVEV (reference sequence). CDR3 sequence reads: CASSLVGRGLAEAFF. DNA for the CDR3: TGTGCCAGCAGTTTAGTAGGCAGGGGGCTAGCTGAAGCTTTCTTT.